One and the same sample provided the 20 T cell receptor beta chains below, sequenced in a study of PD-1 blockade in mismatch repair-deficient tumors. Here immunoSEQ multiplex PCR was the method, and the copy in TCRdb shows in-frame clones only, minus some. This sample has approximately 51,000 clones, with around 85% found just once. Here the sequenced sample was peripheral blood, taken roughly 21 weeks after starting pembrolizumab. The receptors come from an adult with mismatch repair-deficient cancer.

The chain has TRBV5-4 and TRBJ2-1; 8 bases are a match to TRBD2. The CDR3 has 14 amino acids. Germline CDR1 SGHNT, CDR2 YYREEE (reference sequence). J gave up 6 bases and V 3 bases, and 5 bases lay outside the gene matches. CDR3 DNA: TGTGCCAGCAGCTCTTCCGGGACTAGCAATGAGCAGTTCTTC. It encodes CASSSSGTSNEQFF.

In this sample, this clone turned up once. The genes are TRBV11-2 and TRBJ1-1; no clear D. Germline V gives CDR1 SGHAT, CDR2 FQNNGV. This CDR3 has 14 residues. The V end lost 2 bases, the J end lost 9 bases, and 16 bases lay between the germline ends. The chain's CDR3 is CASSLNPTGIKAFF. CDR3 nucleotide sequence: TGTGCCAGCAGCTTAAACCCTACCGGGATCAAAGCTTTCTTT.

The V call is TRBV19, the J call TRBJ1-1, with TRBD1 as a possible D gene (6 bases). Germline CDR1 reads LNHDA; CDR2 reads SQIVND (reference sequence). This CDR3 is 14 amino acids long. Trimming left V 6 bases short and J 4 bases short, with 15 bases between. The CDR3 loop is CASRPRGGSTEAFF. The CDR3 region has the DNA TGTGCCAGTAGGCCTCGAGGGGGGAGCACTGAAGCTTTCTTT.

This chain joins TRBV9 and TRBJ2-2; 8 nucleotides align to TRBD2. This CDR3 is built from 17 residues. Per germline, CDR1 SGDLS and CDR2 YYNGEE. The V segment lost 5 bases and the J segment 3 bases; nucleotides outside the gene matches: 12. CDR3 sequence: CASRPPTGGPDTGELFF. CDR3 DNA: TGTGCCAGCAGGCCCCCTACGGGAGGGCCGGACACCGGGGAGCTGTTTTTT. Based on the CDR3 plus reference TRBV9 and TRBJ2-2, the full variable domain is DSGVTQTPKHLITATGQRVTLRCSPRSGDLSVYWYQQSLDQGLQFLIQYYNGEERAKGNILERFSAQQFPDLHSELNLSSLELGDSALYFCASRPPTGGPDTGELFFGEGSRLTVL.

The rearrangement uses TRBV30 and TRBJ2-3; tentatively, D is TRBD1 (6 bases). Trimming cost V 0 bases and J 3 bases, with 7 bases left between them. The germline gives CDR1 GTSNPN, CDR2 SVGIG (reference sequence). The CDR3 contains 13 residues. The CDR3 spells CAWSVQGTDTQYF. The DNA for the CDR3 is TGTGCCTGGAGTGTACAGGGTACAGATACGCAGTATTTT.

This clone was counted a few times. The CDR3 is CASSVGLAGTYEQYF. The CDR3 DNA sequence: TGTGCCAGCAGCGTCGGACTAGCGGGAACCTACGAGCAGTACTTC. V and J are TRBV9 and TRBJ2-7; TRBD2 matches at 12 bases. The CDR3 consists of 15 residues. CDR1 is SGDLS, CDR2 YYNGEE, per germline. The trim removed 2 bases at V and 2 bases at J, leaving 2 bases unmatched.

The V gene is TRBV6-4, the J gene TRBJ2-7; 7 bases align to TRBD2. V gave up 3 bases and J gave up 0 bases; unmatched junction bases: 5. CDR3 length: 15 amino acids. The germline gives CDR1 MRHNA, CDR2 SNTAGT. CDR3 bases: TGTGCCAGCAGTGAATCGGGGGGATTCTCCTACGAGCAGTACTTC. It yields the protein CASSESGGFSYEQYF.

The rearrangement joins TRBV2 to TRBJ2-1; 10 nucleotides match TRBD2. V dropped 4 bases and J dropped 2; count of bases not matched to a gene: 8. The CDR3 covers 17 residues. Germline V gives CDR1 SNHLY, CDR2 FYNNEI. CDR3 protein: CASSGLTSGYTYNEQFF. The CDR3 coding sequence is TGTGCCAGCAGTGGGTTGACTAGCGGGTATACCTACAATGAGCAGTTCTTC.

Here the CDR3 reads CASSKDRALARNEELFF. The CDR3 nucleotides are TGTGCCAGCAGCAAAGACAGGGCACTAGCGCGGAACGAGGAGCTGTTTTTT. This rearrangement joins TRBV5-6 to TRBJ2-2, with D perhaps being TRBD1 or TRBD2 (7 bases each). Germline assignment: CDR1 SGHDT and CDR2 YYEEEE. The V and J ends lost 4 bases and 10 bases respectively, with 26 bases between them. The CDR3 is made up of 17 amino acids.

The gene calls are TRBV4-1 and TRBJ2-5; D gene uncertain. CDR3 length: 13 amino acids. Germline assignment: CDR1 MGHRA and CDR2 YSYEKL. Trimming cost V 4 bases and J 1 base, with 7 bases left between them. The CDR3 is CASSRGPQETQYF. Here the CDR3 DNA reads TGCGCCAGCAGCCGAGGACCCCAAGAGACCCAGTACTTC.

In its sample, this clone was seen once. This chain joins TRBV11-3 and TRBJ2-2; tentatively, D is TRBD2 (6 bases). V lost 5 bases, J lost 6 bases, and 10 bases lay in between. The CDR3 length is 13 residues. Germline CDR1 SGHNT, CDR2 YENEEA. The CDR3 bases are TGTGCCAGCAGCGTCGGGGAGGCCGGGGAGCTGTTTTTT. Residues: CASSVGEAGELFF.

J is TRBJ2-7 and V is TRBV4-2, with D perhaps TRBD1 (6 bases). CDR1 is LGHNA and CDR2 is YNFKEQ in the germline V gene. CDR3 size: 16 residues. The V end was cut by 5 bases, the J end by 7 bases, with 24 bases between. The CDR3 reads CASSSPNPGQVGEQYF. The CDR3 coding sequence is TGTGCCAGCAGCTCTCCCAACCCGGGACAAGTAGGAGAGCAGTACTTC.

The J gene is TRBJ1-1, the V gene TRBV2; tentative D call: TRBD1 (6 bases). Germline values: CDR1 SNHLY, CDR2 FYNNEI. The V end was cut by 7 bases, the J end by 3 bases, with 15 bases between. There are 14 residues in the CDR3. CDR3 nucleotides: TGTGCCAGCACCCGACAGGTGAGGGACACTGAAGCTTTCTTT. Translating gives CASTRQVRDTEAFF.

J is TRBJ2-7 and V is TRBV7-2; D may match TRBD1 or TRBD2 (5 bases each). This CDR3 has 11 amino acids. V lost 5 bases to trimming and J lost 7 bases, with 9 bases between them. CDR1 and CDR2 (germline): SGHTA, FQGNSA. Written as DNA, the CDR3 is TGTGCCAGCAGCCTCGGGGCGGAGCAGTACTTC. Encoded protein: CASSLGAEQYF. The full variable domain, completed using reference TRBV7-2 and TRBJ2-7, is GAGVSQSPSNKVTEKGKDVELRCDPISGHTALYWYRQSLGQGLEFLIYFQGNSAPDKSGLPSDRFSAERTGGSVSTLTIQRTQQEDSAVYLCASSLGAEQYFGPGTRLTVT.

The rearrangement links TRBV27 to TRBJ1-5, with 12 bases matching TRBD1. V was pared by 6 bases and J by 6 bases, with 12 bases of the junction left unmatched. The length of the CDR3 is 17 residues. CDR1 is MNHEY and CDR2 is SMNVEV in the germline V gene (reference sequence). The CDR3 loop is CASSSSLGQGAGQPQHF. For the CDR3, the DNA is TGTGCCAGCAGCTCATCCCTGGGACAGGGGGCAGGTCAGCCCCAGCATTTT.

V and J are TRBV18 and TRBJ2-3; no firm D call. This CDR3 contains 12 residues. V lost 9 bases and J lost 0, with 7 bases in between. Per germline, CDR1 KGHSH and CDR2 LQKENI. The CDR3 nucleotides read TGTGCCAGTCTTGATAGCACAGATACGCAGTATTTT. As protein: CASLDSTDTQYF.

CDR3 sequence reads: CSAGGGKGEIPGANVLTF. CDR3 DNA: TGCAGCGCGGGAGGGGGGAAAGGGGAAATTCCTGGGGCCAACGTCCTGACTTTC. The chain combines TRBV29-1 with TRBJ2-6; the match to TRBD2 covers 8 bases. This CDR3 comprises 18 residues. Per the germline V gene, CDR1 is SQVTM and CDR2 is ANQGSEA. J was trimmed by 2 bases and V by 7 bases; bases with no gene match: 16.

The V call is TRBV11-2, the J call TRBJ2-5, with 10 bases that match TRBD2. The germline V gene has CDR1 SGHAT and CDR2 FQNNGV. This CDR3 spans 14 amino acids. V trimming: 3 bases; J trimming: 5 bases; junction bases outside the gene matches: 3. The CDR3 protein is CASSLSSGSETQYF. The CDR3 DNA reads TGTGCCAGCAGCTTGTCTAGCGGGAGTGAGACCCAGTACTTC.

The chain recombines TRBV14 with TRBJ2-3; 8 bases are shared with TRBD2. The CDR3 length is 15 residues. CDR1 is SGHDN and CDR2 is FVKESK in the germline V gene. V gave up 4 bases and J gave up 4 bases; unmatched junction bases: 7. The CDR3 here is CASSPSGTRPDTQYF. The CDR3 DNA follows: TGTGCCAGCAGCCCGAGTGGGACTAGACCAGATACGCAGTATTTT.

The V gene is TRBV29-1, the J gene TRBJ2-7; TRBD2 is a possible D gene (6 bases). Trimming removed 2 bases from V and 4 bases from J, with 12 bases in between. The germline V gene has CDR1 SQVTM and CDR2 ANQGSEA. The CDR3 sequence is 13 residues long. In nucleotides, the CDR3 is TGCAGCGTTGAATCGGGACTGAAATACGAGCAGTACTTC. Translation gives CSVESGLKYEQYF.